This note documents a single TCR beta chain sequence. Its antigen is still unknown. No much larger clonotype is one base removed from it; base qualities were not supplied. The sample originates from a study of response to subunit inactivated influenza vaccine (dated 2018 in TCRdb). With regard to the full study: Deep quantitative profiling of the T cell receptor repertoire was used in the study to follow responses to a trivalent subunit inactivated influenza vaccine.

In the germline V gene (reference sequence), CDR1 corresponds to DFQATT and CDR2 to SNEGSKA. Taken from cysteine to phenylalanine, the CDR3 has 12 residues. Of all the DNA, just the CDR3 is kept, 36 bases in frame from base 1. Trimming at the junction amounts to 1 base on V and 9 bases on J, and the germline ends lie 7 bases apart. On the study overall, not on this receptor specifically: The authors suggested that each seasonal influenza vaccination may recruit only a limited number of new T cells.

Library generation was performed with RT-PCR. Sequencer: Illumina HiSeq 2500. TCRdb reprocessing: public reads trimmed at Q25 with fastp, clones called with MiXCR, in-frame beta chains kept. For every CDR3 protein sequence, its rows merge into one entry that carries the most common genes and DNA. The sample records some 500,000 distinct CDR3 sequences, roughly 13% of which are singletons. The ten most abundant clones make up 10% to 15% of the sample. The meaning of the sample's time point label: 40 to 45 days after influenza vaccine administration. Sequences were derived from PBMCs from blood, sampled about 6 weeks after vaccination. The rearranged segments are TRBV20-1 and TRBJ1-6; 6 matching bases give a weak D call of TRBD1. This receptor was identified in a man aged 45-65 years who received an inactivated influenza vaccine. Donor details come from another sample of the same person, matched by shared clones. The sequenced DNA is TGCAGTGCTAGAGGCAGGGGTTCACCCCTCCACTTT. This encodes CSARGRGSPLHF.